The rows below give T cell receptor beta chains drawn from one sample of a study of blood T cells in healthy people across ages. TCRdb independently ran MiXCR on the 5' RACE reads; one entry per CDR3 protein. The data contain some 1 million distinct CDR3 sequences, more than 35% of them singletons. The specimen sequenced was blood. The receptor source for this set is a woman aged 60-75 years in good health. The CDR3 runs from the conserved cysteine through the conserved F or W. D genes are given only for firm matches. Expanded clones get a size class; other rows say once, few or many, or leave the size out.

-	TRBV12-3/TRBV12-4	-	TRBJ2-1	TGTGCCAGCACGTTAGGGGGGAATGAGCAGTTCTTC	CASTLGGNEQFF
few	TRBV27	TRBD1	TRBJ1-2	TGTGCCAGCACCCTTAAGGACAGGGTTCCGAAGAGGATAACTAACTATGGCTACACCTTC	CASTLKDRVPKRITNYGYTF
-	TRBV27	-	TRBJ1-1	TGTGCCAGCAGTGGATGGGGGGCGGGTACTGAAGCTTTCTTT	CASSGWGAGTEAFF
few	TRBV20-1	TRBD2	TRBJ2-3	TGCAGTGCTGGCCGACTAGCGGGAGGGATGAGGAGGGTCACAGATACGCAGTATTTT	CSAGRLAGGMRRVTDTQYF
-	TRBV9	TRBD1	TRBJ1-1	TGTGCCAGCAGCGCGGAGGCCGGGACAGAGAACACTGAAGCTTTCTTT	CASSAEAGTENTEAFF
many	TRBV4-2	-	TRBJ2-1	TGTGCCAGCAGCCAAGGTCCGTGGAATGAGCAGTTCTTC	CASSQGPWNEQFF
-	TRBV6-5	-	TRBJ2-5	TGTGCCAGCAGTTACGCGTCGGCAGGTGGGGGGGAGACCCAGTACTTC	CASSYASAGGGETQYF
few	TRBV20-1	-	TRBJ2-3	TGCAGCCTTCGACACCAAACACGCACAGATACGCAGTATTTT	CSLRHQTRTDTQYF
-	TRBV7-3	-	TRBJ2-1	TGTGCCAGCAGCCCGACGGGACGGGGGCTCGATGAGCAGTTCTTC	CASSPTGRGLDEQFF
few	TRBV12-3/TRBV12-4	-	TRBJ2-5	TGTGCCAGCAGTTCTTTAAATCGGGGGACCCAGTACTTC	CASSSLNRGTQYF
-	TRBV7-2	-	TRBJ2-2	TGTGTCAGCACCAGAGGGGGGAACACCGGGGAGCTGTTTTTT	CVSTRGGNTGELFF
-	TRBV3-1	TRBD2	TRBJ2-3	TGTGCCAGCACTAGCGGGACTAGCGGTTACCTTGCGCAGTATTTT	CASTSGTSGYLAQYF
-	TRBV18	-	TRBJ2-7	TGTGCCAGCTCACCAGAGACAGCTTCCTACGAGCAGTACTTC	CASSPETASYEQYF
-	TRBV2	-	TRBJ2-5	TGTGCCAGCAGTGAAGAAGGGGATGGTGAGCAGTACTTC	CASSEEGDGEQYF
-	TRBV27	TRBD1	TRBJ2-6	TGTGCCAGCAGTTTAATTGGCAGGGGGCGCGGTGGGGCCAACGTCCTGACTTTC	CASSLIGRGRGGANVLTF
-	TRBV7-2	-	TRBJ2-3	TGTGCCAGCAGCGGGCGACTAGGTACGCAGTATTTT	CASSGRLGTQYF
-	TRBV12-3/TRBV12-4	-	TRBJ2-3	TGTGCCAGCAGTCGTGGACGAGCGGACACAGATACGCAGTATTTT	CASSRGRADTDTQYF
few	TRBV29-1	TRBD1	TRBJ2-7	TGCAGCGTTGAAGTCGGGACAGGGCACCTTTACGAGCAGTACTTC	CSVEVGTGHLYEQYF
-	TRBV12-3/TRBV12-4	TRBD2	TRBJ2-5	TGTGCCAGCAGTTTGTTCGGGACTAGCGGGAAGGGCAAGACCCAGTACTTC	CASSLFGTSGKGKTQYF
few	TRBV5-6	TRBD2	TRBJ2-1	TGTGCCAGCAGCTTGGCATTAGCGGGGGCCTGGGGTGAGCAGTTCTTC	CASSLALAGAWGEQFF